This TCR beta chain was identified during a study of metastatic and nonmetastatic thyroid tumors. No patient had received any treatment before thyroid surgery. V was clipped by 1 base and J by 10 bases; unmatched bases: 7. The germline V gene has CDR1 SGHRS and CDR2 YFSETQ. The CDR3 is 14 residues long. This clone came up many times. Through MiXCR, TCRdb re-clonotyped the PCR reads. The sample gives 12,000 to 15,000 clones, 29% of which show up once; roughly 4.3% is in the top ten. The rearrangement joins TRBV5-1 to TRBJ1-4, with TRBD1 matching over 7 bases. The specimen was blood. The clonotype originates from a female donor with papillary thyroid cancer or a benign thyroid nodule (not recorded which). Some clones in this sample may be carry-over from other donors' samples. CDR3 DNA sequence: TGCGCCAGCAGCTTGTCTGGGACAGCGAGAAAACTGTTTTTT. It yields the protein CASSLSGTARKLFF.